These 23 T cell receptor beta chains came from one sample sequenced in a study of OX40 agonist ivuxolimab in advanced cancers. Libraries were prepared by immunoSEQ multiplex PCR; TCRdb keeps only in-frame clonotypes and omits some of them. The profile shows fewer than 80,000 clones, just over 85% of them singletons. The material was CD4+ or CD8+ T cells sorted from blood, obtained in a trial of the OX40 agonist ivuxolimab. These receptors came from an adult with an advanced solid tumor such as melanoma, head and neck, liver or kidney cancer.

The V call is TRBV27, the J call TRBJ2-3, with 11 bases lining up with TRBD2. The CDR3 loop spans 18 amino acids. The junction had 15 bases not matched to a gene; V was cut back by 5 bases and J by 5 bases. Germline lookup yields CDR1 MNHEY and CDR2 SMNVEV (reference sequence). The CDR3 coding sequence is TGTGCCAGCAGTCCCAGACCTCTAGCGGGAGGTGTGGTAGATACGCAGTATTTT. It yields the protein CASSPRPLAGGVVDTQYF.

The CDR3 region has the DNA TGCGCCAGCAGCCTGGGGGGACTAGGGCAGGGCAGTGAGCAGTTCTTC. Translated: CASSLGGLGQGSEQFF. V is TRBV5-1 and J is TRBJ2-1; TRBD2 agrees at 8 bases. The CDR3 is 16 residues long. Trimming cost V 4 bases and J 9 bases; bases outside gene matches: 15. Germline V lookup: CDR1 SGHRS, CDR2 YFSETQ.

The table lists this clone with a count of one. The CDR3 region is CASSLSTEAFF. CDR3 nucleotide sequence: TGTGCCAGCAGCTTGAGCACTGAAGCTTTCTTT. The rearrangement uses TRBV7-8 and TRBJ1-1; D unresolved. The ends were cut back, 3 bases at V and 4 bases at J, with 3 bases in the middle. This CDR3 region has 11 residues. The V gene's germline CDR1 is SGHVS and CDR2 FQNEAQ.

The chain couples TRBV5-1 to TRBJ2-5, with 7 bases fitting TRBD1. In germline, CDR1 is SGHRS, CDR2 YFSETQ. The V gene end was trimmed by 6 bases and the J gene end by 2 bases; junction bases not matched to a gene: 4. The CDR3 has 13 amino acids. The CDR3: CASTRQGQETQYF. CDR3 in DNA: TGCGCCAGCACCCGACAGGGACAAGAGACCCAGTACTTC. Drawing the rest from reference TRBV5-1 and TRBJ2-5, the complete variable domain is KAGVTQTPRYLIKTRGQQVTLSCSPISGHRSVSWYQQTPGQGLQFLFEYFSETQRNKGNFPGRFSGRQFSNSRSEMNVSTLELGDSALYLCASTRQGQETQYFGPGTRLLVL.

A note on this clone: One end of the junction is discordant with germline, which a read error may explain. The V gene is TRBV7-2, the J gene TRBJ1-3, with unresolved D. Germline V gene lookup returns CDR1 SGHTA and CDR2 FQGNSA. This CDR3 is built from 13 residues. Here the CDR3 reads CAGSPRVGNTIYF. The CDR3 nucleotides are TGTGCCGGCAGCCCGAGGGTGGGAAACACCATATATTTT.

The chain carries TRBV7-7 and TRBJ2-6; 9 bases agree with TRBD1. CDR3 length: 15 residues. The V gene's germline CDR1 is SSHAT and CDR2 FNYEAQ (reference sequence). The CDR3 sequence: CASGTGLSGANVLTF. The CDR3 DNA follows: TGTGCTTCCGGGACAGGGCTGTCTGGGGCCAACGTCCTGACTTTC.

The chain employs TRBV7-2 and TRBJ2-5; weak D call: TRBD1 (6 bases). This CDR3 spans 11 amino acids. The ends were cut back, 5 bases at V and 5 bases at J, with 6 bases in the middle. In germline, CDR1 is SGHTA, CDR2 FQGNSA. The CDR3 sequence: CASSDRETQYF. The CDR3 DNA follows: TGTGCCAGCAGCGACAGGGAGACCCAGTACTTC. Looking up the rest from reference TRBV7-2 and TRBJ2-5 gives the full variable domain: GAGVSQSPSNKVTEKGKDVELRCDPISGHTALYWYRQSLGQGLEFLIYFQGNSAPDKSGLPSDRFSAERTGGSVSTLTIQRTQQEDSAVYLCASSDRETQYFGPGTRLLVL.

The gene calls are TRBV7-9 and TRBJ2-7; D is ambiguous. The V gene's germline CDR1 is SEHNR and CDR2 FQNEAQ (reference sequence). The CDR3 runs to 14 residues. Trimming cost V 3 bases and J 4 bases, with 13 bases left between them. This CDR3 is CASSLSPIIYEQYF. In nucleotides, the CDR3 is TGTGCCAGCAGCTTGTCTCCGATAATTTACGAGCAGTACTTC.

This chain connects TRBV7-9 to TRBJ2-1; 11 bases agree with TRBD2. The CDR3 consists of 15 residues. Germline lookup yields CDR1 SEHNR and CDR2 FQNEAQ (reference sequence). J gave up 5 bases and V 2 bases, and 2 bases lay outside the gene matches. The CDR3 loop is CASSLLAGGNNEQFF. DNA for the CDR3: TGTGCCAGCAGCTTATTAGCGGGAGGGAACAATGAGCAGTTCTTC.

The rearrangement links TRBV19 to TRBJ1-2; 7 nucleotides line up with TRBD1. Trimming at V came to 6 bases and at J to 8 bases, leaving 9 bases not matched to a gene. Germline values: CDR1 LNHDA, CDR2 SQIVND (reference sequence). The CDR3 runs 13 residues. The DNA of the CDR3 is TGTGCCAGTAGATTGACAACAGGGGCGGGCTACACCTTC. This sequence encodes CASRLTTGAGYTF. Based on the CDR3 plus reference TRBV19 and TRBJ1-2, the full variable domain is DGGITQSPKYLFRKEGQNVTLSCEQNLNHDAMYWYRQDPGQGLRLIYYSQIVNDFQKGDIAEGYSVSREKKESFPLTVTSAQKNPTAFYLCASRLTTGAGYTFGSGTRLTVV.

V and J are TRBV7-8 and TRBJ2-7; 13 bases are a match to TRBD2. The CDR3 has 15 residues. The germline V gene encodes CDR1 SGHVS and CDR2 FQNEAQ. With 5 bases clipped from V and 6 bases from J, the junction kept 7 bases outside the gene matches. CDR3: CASSPRGLAGSEQYF. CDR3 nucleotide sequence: TGTGCCAGCAGCCCCAGGGGACTAGCGGGGAGCGAGCAGTACTTC.

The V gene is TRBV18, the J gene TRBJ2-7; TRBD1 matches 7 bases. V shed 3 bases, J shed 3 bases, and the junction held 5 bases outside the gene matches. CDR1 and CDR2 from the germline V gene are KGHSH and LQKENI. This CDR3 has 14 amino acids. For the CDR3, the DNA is TGTGCCAGCTCACCGCAGACAGGGCACTACGAGCAGTACTTC. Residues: CASSPQTGHYEQYF.

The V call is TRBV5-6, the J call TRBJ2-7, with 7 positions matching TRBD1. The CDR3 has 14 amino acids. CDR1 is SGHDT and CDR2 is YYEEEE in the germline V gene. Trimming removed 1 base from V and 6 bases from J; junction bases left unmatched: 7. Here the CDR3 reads CASSLRDRASEQYF. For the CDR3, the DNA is TGTGCCAGCAGCTTGCGAGACAGGGCGAGCGAGCAGTACTTC.

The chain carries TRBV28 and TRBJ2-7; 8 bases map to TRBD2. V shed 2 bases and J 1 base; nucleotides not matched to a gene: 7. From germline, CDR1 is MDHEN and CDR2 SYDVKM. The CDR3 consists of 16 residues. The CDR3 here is CASSLHLAGLSYEQYF. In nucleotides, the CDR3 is TGTGCCAGCAGTTTACATCTAGCGGGCCTTTCCTACGAGCAGTACTTC.

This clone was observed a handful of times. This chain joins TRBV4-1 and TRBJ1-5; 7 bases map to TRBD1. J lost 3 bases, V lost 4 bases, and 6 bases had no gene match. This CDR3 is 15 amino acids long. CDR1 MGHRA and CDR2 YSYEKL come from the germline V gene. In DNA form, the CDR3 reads TGCGCCAGCAGCCGCCCGGGACAGCCCAATCAGCCCCAGCATTTT. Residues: CASSRPGQPNQPQHF.

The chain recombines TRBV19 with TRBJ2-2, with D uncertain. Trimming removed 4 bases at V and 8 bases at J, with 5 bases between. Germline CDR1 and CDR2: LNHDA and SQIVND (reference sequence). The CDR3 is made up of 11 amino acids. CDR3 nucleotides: TGTGCCAGTAGTACGTTAGGGGAGCTGTTTTTT. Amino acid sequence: CASSTLGELFF.

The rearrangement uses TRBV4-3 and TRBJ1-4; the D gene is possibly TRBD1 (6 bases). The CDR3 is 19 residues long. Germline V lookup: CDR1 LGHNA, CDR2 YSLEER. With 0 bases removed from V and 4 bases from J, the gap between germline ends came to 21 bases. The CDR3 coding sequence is TGCGCCAGCAGCCAAGATCGCTACGGAGGGGGTTGGGGTAATGAAAAACTGTTTTTT. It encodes CASSQDRYGGGWGNEKLFF.

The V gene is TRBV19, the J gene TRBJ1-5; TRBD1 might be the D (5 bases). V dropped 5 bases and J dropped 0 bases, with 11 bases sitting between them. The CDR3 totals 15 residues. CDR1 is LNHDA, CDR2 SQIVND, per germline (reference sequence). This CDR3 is CASSPNRYSNQPQHF. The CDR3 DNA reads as TGTGCCAGTAGTCCCAACAGGTATAGCAATCAGCCCCAGCATTTT.

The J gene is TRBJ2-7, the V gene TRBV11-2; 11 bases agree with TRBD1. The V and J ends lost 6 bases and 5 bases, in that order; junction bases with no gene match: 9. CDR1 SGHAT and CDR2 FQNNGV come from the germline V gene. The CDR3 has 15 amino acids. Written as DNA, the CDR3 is TGTGCCAGCAGGGCTACCGGGACAGGGGGAGACGAGCAGTACTTC. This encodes CASRATGTGGDEQYF. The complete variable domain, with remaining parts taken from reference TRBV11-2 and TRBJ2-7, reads EAGVAQSPRYKIIEKRQSVAFWCNPISGHATLYWYQQILGQGPKLLIQFQNNGVVDDSQLPKDRFSAERLKGVDSTLKIQPAKLEDSAVYLCASRATGTGGDEQYFGPGTRLTVT.

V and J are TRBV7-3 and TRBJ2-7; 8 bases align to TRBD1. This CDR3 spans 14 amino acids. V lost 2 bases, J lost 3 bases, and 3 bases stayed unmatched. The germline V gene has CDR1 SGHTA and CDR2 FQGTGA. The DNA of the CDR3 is TGTGCCAGCAGCTTACGGGACAGGAACTACGAGCAGTACTTC. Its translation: CASSLRDRNYEQYF.

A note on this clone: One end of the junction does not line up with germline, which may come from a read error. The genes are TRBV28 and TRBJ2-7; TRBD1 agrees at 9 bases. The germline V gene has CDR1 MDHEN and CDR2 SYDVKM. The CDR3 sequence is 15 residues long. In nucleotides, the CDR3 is TGTGCCAGCACTTTACGACAGGGGGGATCCTACGAGCAGTACTTC. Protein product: CASTLRQGGSYEQYF.

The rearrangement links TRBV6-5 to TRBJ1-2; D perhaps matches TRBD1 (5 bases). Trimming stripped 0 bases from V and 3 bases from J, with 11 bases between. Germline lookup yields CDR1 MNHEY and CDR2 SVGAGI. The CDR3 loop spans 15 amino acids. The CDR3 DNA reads TGTGCCAGCAGTTACTCGGGGGGGTTCGACTATGGCTACACCTTC. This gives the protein CASSYSGGFDYGYTF.

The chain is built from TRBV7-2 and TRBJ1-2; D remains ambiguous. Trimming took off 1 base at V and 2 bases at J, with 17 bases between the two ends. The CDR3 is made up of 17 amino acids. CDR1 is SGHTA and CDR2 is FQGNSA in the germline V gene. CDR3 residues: CASSLGGREWANYGYTF. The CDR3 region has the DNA TGTGCCAGCAGCTTAGGTGGAAGGGAATGGGCCAACTATGGCTACACCTTC. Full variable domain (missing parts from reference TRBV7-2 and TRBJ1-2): GAGVSQSPSNKVTEKGKDVELRCDPISGHTALYWYRQSLGQGLEFLIYFQGNSAPDKSGLPSDRFSAERTGGSVSTLTIQRTQQEDSAVYLCASSLGGREWANYGYTFGSGTRLTVV.